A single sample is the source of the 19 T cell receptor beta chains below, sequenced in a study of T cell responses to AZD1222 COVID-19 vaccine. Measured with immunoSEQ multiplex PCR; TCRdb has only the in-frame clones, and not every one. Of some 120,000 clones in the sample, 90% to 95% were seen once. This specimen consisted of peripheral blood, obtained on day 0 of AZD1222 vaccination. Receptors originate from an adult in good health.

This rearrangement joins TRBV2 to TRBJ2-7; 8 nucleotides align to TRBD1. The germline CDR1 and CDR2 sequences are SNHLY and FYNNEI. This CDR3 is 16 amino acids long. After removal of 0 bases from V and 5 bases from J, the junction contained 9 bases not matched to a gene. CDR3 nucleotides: TGTGCCAGCAGTGAAGCGTTGGACAGGGTAGTCAACGAGCAGTACTTC. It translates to CASSEALDRVVNEQYF.

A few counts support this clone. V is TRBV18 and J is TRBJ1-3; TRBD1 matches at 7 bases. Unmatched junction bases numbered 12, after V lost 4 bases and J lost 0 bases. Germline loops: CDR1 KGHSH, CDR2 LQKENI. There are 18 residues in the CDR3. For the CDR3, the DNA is TGTGCCAGCTCACGGGAAGTTACAGGGGTATCCTCTGGAAACACCATATATTTT. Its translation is CASSREVTGVSSGNTIYF.

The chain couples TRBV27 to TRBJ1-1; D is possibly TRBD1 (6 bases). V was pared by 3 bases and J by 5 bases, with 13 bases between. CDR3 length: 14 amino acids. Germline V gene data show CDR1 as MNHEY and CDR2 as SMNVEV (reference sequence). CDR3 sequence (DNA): TGTGCCAGCAGTTTCCTACAGGGTGGAACTGAAGCTTTCTTT. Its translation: CASSFLQGGTEAFF.

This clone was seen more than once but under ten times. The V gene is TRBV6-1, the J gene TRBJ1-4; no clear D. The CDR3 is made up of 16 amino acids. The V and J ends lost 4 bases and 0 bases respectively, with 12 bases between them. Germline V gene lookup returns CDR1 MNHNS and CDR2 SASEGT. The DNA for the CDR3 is TGTGCCAGCAGTGCCAGGAGGATTGCAACTAATGAAAAACTGTTTTTT. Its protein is CASSARRIATNEKLFF.

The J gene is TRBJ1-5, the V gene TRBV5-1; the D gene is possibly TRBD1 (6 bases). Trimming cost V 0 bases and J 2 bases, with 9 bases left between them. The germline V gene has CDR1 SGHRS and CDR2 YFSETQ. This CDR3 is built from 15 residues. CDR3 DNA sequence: TGCGCCAGCAGCTTGGGGGCAGGGGGCAATCAGCCCCAGCATTTT. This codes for CASSLGAGGNQPQHF.

The CDR3 spells CASRGRGLLSYNSPLHF. The CDR3 DNA follows: TGTGCCAGCAGGGGCAGGGGGCTACTCTCCTATAATTCACCCCTCCACTTT. The chain couples TRBV27 to TRBJ1-6, with TRBD1 matching over 8 bases. This CDR3 spans 17 amino acids. Unmatched junction bases numbered 7, after V lost 6 bases and J lost 0 bases. Germline CDR1 is MNHEY and CDR2 is SMNVEV (reference sequence).

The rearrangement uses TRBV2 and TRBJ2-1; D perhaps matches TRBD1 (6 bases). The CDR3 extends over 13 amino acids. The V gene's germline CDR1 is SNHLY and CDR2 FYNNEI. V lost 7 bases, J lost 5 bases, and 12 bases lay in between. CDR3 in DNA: TGTGCCAGCATCGCCGACAGGAACAATGAGCAGTTCTTC. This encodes CASIADRNNEQFF.

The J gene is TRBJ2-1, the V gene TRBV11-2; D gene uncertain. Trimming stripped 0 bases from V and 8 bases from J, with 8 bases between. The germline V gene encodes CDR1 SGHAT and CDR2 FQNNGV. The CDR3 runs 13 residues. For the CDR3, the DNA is TGTGCCAGCAGCTTAGACTACATCTATGAGCAGTTCTTC. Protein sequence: CASSLDYIYEQFF.

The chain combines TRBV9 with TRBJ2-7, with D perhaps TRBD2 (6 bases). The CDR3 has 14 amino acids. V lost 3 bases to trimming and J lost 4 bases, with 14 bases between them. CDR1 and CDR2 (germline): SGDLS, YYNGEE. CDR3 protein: CASSGGDRGYEQYF. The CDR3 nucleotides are TGTGCCAGCAGCGGGGGGGACCGAGGGTACGAGCAGTACTTC.

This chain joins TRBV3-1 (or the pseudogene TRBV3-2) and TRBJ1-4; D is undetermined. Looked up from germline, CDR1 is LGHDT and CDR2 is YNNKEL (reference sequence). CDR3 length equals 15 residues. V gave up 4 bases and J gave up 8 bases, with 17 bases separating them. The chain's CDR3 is CASSRKNQGREKLFF. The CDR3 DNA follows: TGTGCCAGCAGCCGCAAGAACCAAGGACGGGAAAAACTGTTTTTT.

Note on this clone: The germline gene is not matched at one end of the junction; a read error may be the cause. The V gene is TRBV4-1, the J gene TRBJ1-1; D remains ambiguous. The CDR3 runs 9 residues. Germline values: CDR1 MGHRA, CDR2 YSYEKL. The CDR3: CASSQDGLW. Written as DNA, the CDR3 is TGCGCCAGCAGCCAAGACGGATTATGG.

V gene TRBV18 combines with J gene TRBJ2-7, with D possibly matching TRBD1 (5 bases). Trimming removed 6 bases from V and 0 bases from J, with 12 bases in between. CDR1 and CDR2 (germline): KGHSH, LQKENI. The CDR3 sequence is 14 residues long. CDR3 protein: CASSPDTGSYEQYF. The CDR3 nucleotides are TGTGCCAGCTCTCCCGACACAGGCTCCTACGAGCAGTACTTC.

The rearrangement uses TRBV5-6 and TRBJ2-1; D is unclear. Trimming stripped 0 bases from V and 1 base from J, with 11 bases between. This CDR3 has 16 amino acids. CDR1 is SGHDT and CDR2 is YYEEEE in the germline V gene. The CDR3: CASSLGYGGSYNEQFF. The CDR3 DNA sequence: TGTGCCAGCAGCTTGGGGTATGGCGGTTCCTACAATGAGCAGTTCTTC.

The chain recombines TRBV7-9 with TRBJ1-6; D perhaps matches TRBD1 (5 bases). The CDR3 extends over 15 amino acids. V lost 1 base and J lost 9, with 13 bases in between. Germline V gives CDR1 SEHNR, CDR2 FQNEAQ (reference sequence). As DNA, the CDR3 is TGTGCCAGCAGCTTAGGCGCAGGGTTAAGTTCACCCCTCCACTTT. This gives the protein CASSLGAGLSSPLHF. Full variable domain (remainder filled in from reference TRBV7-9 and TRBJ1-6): DTGVSQNPRHKITKRGQNVTFRCDPISEHNRLYWYRQTLGQGPEFLTYFQNEAQLEKSRLLSDRFSAERPKGSFSTLEIQRTEQGDSAMYLCASSLGAGLSSPLHFGNGTRLTVT.

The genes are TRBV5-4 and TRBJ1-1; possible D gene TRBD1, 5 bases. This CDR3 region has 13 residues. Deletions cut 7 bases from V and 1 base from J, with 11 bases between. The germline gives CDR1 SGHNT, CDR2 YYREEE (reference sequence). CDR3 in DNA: TGTGCCAGCGCATTCGGACAGAACACTGAAGCTTTCTTT. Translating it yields CASAFGQNTEAFF.

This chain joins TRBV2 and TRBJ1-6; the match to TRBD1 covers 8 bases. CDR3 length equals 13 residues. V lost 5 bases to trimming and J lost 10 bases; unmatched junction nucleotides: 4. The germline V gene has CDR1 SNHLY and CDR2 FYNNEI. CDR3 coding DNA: TGTGCCAGCAGTATAGACAGGGGATCACCCCTCCACTTT. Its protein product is CASSIDRGSPLHF.

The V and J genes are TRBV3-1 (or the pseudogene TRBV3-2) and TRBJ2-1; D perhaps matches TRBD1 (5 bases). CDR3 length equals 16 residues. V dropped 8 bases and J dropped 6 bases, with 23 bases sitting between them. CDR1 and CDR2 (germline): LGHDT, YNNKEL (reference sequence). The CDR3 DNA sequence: TGTGCCAGCGGCCTGAACCCTAGTATAGGGGCCAATGAGCAGTTCTTC. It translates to CASGLNPSIGANEQFF.

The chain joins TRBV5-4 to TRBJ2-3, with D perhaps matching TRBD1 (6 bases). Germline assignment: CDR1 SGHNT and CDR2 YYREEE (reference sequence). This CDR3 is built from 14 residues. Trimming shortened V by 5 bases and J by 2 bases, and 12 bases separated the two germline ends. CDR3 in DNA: TGTGCCAGCAGGGACAGCCGGTCCACAGATACGCAGTATTTT. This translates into CASRDSRSTDTQYF.

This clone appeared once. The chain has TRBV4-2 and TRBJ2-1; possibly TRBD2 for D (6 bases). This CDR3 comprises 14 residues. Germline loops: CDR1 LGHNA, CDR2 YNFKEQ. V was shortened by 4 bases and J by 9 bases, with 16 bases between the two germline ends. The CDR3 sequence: CASSRVGLASEQFF. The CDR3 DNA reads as TGTGCCAGCAGCCGCGTCGGTCTAGCGAGTGAGCAGTTCTTC.